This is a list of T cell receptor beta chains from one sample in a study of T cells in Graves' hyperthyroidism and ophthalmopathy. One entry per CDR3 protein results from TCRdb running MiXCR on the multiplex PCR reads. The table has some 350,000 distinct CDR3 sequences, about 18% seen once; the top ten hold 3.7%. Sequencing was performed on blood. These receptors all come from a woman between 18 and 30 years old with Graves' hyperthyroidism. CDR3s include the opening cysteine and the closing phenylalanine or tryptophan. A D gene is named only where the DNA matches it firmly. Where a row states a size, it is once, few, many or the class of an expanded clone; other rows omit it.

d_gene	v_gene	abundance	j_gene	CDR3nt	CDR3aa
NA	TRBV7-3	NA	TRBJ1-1	TGTGCCAGCAGCCCAAACATTGGACGGCTGGGCACTGAAGCTTTCTTT	CASSPNIGRLGTEAFF
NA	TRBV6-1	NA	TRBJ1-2	TGTGCCAGCGATGGTAGGACAGCGGGGTTCTATGGATACACCTTC	CASDGRTAGFYGYTF
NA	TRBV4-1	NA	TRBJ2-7	TGCGCCAGCAGCCAACAACTTGACCGCAGCTCCTACGAGCAGTACTTC	CASSQQLDRSSYEQYF
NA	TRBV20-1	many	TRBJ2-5	TGCAGTGCGGAGCGAGAGACCCAGTACTTC	CSAERETQYF
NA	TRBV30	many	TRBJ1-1	TGTGCCTGGAGGGACCCGAACACTGAAGCTTTCTTT	CAWRDPNTEAFF
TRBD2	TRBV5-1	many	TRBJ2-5	TGCGCCAGCAGCTTGTCGCTTCAGACTAGCGGCGGGGAGACCCAGTACTTC	CASSLSLQTSGGETQYF
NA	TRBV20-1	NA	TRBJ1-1	TGCAGTGCTAGACAGGGTCTCACTGAAGCTTTCTTT	CSARQGLTEAFF
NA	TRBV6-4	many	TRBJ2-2	TGTGCCAGCAGAGAAGAGGCAGGGGACACCGGGGAGCTGTTTTTT	CASREEAGDTGELFF
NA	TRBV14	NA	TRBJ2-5	TGTGCCAGCAGCCAAGCCCTCCCTTCGGAGACCAAGTACTTC	CASSQALPSETKYF
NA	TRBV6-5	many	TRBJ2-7	TGTGCCAGCAGTTACGCATTGCAGGGCGTCTACCACGAGCAGTACTTC	CASSYALQGVYHEQYF
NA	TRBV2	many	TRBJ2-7	TGTGCCAGCAGTGTGGAGTACGAGCAGTACTTC	CASSVEYEQYF
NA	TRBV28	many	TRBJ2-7	TGTGCCAGCAGGGGAGGTCGGGGAGAGCAGTACTTC	CASRGGRGEQYF
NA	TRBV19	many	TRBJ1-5	TGTGCCAGTCAAGGGGGGCGGTATCAGCCCCAGCATTTT	CASQGGRYQPQHF
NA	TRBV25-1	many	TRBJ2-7	TGTGCCAGCAGTGAAGAAACAGGGAAGGGCTACGAGCAGTACTTC	CASSEETGKGYEQYF
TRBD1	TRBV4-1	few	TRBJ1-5	TGCGCCAGCAGCCCTTCGGAGGACAGGGACAATCAGCCCCAGCATTTT	CASSPSEDRDNQPQHF
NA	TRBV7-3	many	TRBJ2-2	TGTGCCAGCAGCTTAACGCGGGAAGGGGCCAACACCGGGGAGCTGTTTTTT	CASSLTREGANTGELFF
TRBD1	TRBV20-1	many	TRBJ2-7	TGCAGTGCTAGACATCAGGGGGACGAGCAGTACTTC	CSARHQGDEQYF
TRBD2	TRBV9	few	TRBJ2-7	TGTGCCAGCAGCGACGGACTAGCGGGTGCCCAGCAGTACTTC	CASSDGLAGAQQYF
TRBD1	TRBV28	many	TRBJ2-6	TGTGCCAGCAGTTTATGGGGGACAGGGGGCGCTGGGGCCAACGTCCTGACTTTC	CASSLWGTGGAGANVLTF
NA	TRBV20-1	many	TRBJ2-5	TGCAGTGCTAGAGGTGGTTGGGAGGAGACCCAGTACTTC	CSARGGWEETQYF
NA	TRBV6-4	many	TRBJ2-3	TGTGCCAGCAGTGACGCTAGCACAGATACGCAGTATTTT	CASSDASTDTQYF
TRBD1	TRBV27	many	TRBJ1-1	TGTGCCAGCAGTCTCAGGGGGTCTAGAGGAGGGACTGAAGCTTTCTTT	CASSLRGSRGGTEAFF
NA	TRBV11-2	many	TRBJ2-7	TGTGCCAGCAGCTTAGAGGCGGCCAGCTCCTACGAGCAGTACTTC	CASSLEAASSYEQYF
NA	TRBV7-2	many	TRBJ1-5	TGTGCCAGCAGCGTAGACGGTAATCAGCCCCAGCATTTT	CASSVDGNQPQHF
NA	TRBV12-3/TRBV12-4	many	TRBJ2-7	TGTGCCAGCAGTTCGATCCGACCCCAAGCGGGCCAAGTTCCCTACGAGCAGTACTTC	CASSSIRPQAGQVPYEQYF
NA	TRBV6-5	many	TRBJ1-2	TGTGCCAGCAGTTCCACAGGGCATGGCTACACCTTC	CASSSTGHGYTF
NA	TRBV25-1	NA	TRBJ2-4	TGTGCCAGCAGTGAATCGGGTTGGAGGGGGCTAAACATTCAGTACTTC	CASSESGWRGLNIQYF
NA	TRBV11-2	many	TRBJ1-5	TGTGCCAGCAGCTGGGCGACGAATCAGCCCCAGCATTTT	CASSWATNQPQHF
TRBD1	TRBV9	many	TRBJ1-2	TGTGCCAGCAGCGCGACAGGGGAGTCTGGCTACACCTTC	CASSATGESGYTF
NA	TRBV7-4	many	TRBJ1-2	TGTGCCAGCAGGATAGACACATTCCTTCGGTTATCTGGCTACACCTTC	CASRIDTFLRLSGYTF
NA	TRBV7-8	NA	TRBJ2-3	TGTGCCAGCAGCTTAGGAGGGAGAGCAGATACGCAGTATTTT	CASSLGGRADTQYF
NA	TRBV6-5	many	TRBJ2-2	TGTGCCAGCAATCTCGGGGTTCTGAGCACCGGGGAGCTGTTTTTT	CASNLGVLSTGELFF
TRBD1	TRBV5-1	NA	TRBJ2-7	TGCGCCAGCAGCTCCCACTTGGGACAGGCCTCCTACGAGCAGTACTTC	CASSSHLGQASYEQYF
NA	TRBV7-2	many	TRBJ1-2	TGTGCCAGCAGCCTAGTGGGGCGCCGGGGCTACACCTTC	CASSLVGRRGYTF
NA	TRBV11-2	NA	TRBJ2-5	TGTGCCAGCAGCTTAGATCCAGGGCATCGCCAAGAGACCCAGTACTTC	CASSLDPGHRQETQYF
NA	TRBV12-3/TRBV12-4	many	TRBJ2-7	TGTGCCAGCAGTTTGGGGCCATCCGAGCAGTACTTC	CASSLGPSEQYF
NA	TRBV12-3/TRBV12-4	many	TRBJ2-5	TGTGCCAGCAGTTTAGCGGCGGGGGCTGCCCCACAAGAGACCCAGTACTTC	CASSLAAGAAPQETQYF
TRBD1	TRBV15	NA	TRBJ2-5	TGTGCCACCAGCAGCCTTACAGGGGGCGACCCTTATGAGACCCAGTACTTC	CATSSLTGGDPYETQYF
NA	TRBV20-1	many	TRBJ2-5	TGCAGTGCTAGGCCGACAGTCCAAGAGACCCAGTACTTC	CSARPTVQETQYF
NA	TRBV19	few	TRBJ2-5	TGTGCCAGTAGTTCGAGTTACCGGCGTGGGGCCCGAGAGACCCAGTACTTC	CASSSSYRRGARETQYF
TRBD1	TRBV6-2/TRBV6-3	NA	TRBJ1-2	TGTGCCAGCAGTTACTCGCCAACGGACAGGGGCCACTATGGCTACACCTTC	CASSYSPTDRGHYGYTF
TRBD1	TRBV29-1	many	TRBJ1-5	TGCAGCGTTGAAGTCGGGCAGGGGGGAGGAAATCAGCCCCAGCATTTT	CSVEVGQGGGNQPQHF
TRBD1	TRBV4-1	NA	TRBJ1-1	TGCGCCAGCAACAGACAGGGGACGAACACTGAAGCTTTCTTT	CASNRQGTNTEAFF
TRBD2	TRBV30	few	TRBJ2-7	TGTGCCTGGAGCGGGGGAGGGGTCGAGCAGTACTTC	CAWSGGGVEQYF
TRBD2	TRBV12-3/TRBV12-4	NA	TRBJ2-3	TGTGCCAGCAGTTTACCGGGGGGGGCCAGAGATACGCAGTATTTT	CASSLPGGARDTQYF
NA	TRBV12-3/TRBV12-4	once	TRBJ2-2	TGTGCCAGCAGTCCTGGGGTCAGGACCGGGGAGCTGTTTTTT	CASSPGVRTGELFF
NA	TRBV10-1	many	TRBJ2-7	TGCGCCAGCAGTGAGTTAAAGGGTTCTCGCCCCTACGAGCAGTACTTC	CASSELKGSRPYEQYF
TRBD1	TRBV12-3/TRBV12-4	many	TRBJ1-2	TGTGCCAGCAGTTTGGGGAACAGGGGGCATGGCTACACCTTC	CASSLGNRGHGYTF
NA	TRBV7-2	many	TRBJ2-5	TGTGCCAGCAGGTCATTGGAGGGGGCGGGAGAGACCCAGTACTTC	CASRSLEGAGETQYF
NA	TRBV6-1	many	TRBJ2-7	TGTGCCAGCAGTGAAGTGGGGGACTCCTACGAGCAGTACTTC	CASSEVGDSYEQYF
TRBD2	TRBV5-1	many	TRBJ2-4	TGCGCCAGCAGCCGGACTAGCAGGGACATTCAGTACTTC	CASSRTSRDIQYF